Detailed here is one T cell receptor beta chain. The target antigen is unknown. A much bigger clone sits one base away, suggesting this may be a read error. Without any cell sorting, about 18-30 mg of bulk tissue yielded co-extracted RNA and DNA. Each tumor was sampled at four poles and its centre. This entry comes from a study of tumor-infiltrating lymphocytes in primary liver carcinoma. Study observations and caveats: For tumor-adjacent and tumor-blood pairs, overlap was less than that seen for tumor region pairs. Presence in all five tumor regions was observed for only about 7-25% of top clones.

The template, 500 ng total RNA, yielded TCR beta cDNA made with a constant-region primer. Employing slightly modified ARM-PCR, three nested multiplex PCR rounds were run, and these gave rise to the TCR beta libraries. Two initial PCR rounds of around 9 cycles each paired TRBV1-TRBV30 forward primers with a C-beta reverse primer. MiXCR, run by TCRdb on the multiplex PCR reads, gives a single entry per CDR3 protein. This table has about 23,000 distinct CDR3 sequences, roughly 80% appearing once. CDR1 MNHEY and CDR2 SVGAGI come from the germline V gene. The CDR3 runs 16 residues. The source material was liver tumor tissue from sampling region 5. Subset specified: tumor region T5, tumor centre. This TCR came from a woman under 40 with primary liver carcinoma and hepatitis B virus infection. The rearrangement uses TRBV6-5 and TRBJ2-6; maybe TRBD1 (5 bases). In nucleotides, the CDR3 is TGTGCCAGCAGTTACTTAGGCAGCTCTGGGGCCAACGTCCCGACTTTC. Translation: CASSYLGSSGANVPTF.